Sequencing of this T cell receptor (beta chain) was carried out in a study of shared clonotypes between healthy human individuals. Only Caucasian adults living in Nashville, Tennessee served as donors. J lost 8 bases, V lost 2 bases, and 7 bases had no gene match. Per the germline V gene, CDR1 is MRHNA and CDR2 is SNTAGT. The CDR3 contains 14 residues. Overall study findings and caveats: Generation probability values for non-shared clonotypes were lower than those for clonotypes shared by all four donors.

In regard to this clone: Its specificity is unknown.

Each replicate PCR on the sorted subsets used roughly 210 ng DNA (around 30,000 T cell genomes). Profiled with immunoSEQ multiplex PCR; TCRdb holds only in-frame clones, not every one. The sample carries about 980,000 clones, over 60% recorded once. Sequences were obtained from memory CD4+ T cells sorted from blood. Described subset: CD45RA-negative fraction. V and J are TRBV6-4 and TRBJ1-1, with TRBD1 matching 8 bases. The TCR was taken from a man aged 18 to 30 in good health. In DNA form, the CDR3 reads TGTGCCAGCAGTGACCCTGCCAGGGGGCTCGAAGCTTTCTTT. As protein: CASSDPARGLEAFF.